Each of the 26 T cell receptor beta chains below was sequenced from the same sample in a study of blood T cells in healthy people across ages. Together with a sample-barcoded 5' primer, a J-beta primer mix was included in a second PCR lasting roughly 6 to 12 cycles. TCRdb reanalysed the 5' RACE reads using MiXCR and keeps one entry per CDR3 protein. This table has 450,000 to 600,000 distinct CDR3 sequences, 27% appearing once. This sample was shared with a second study, whose subject was T cells of mothers and their children.

Source material: blood. The receptors come from a boy younger than 10 in good health.

This clonotype has a handful of counts. The chain combines TRBV30 with TRBJ2-7; 10 nucleotides line up with TRBD1. The CDR3 sequence is 13 residues long. The germline CDR1 and CDR2 sequences are GTSNPN and SVGIG (reference sequence). V shed 2 bases and J 7 bases; nucleotides not matched to a gene: 5. CDR3 loop: CAWSSGQGYEQYF. Here the CDR3 DNA reads TGTGCCTGGAGTTCGGGACAGGGGTATGAGCAGTACTTC.

The J gene is TRBJ2-1, the V gene TRBV19; perhaps TRBD2 as D (5 bases). The V end was cut by 1 base, the J end by 0 bases, with 7 bases between. There are 15 residues in the CDR3. Germline lookup yields CDR1 LNHDA and CDR2 SQIVND (reference sequence). CDR3 sequence reads: CASSIGTRSYNEQFF. The CDR3 region has the DNA TGTGCCAGTAGTATAGGGACTCGCTCCTACAATGAGCAGTTCTTC.

The chain carries TRBV20-1 and TRBJ2-7; D remains unclear. CDR1 DFQATT and CDR2 SNEGSKA come from the germline V gene (reference sequence). V lost 3 bases, J lost 0 bases, and 12 bases lay in between. The CDR3 sequence is 14 residues long. Here the CDR3 DNA reads TGCAGTGCTAGTTGGGCGGTCAGCTCCTACGAGCAGTACTTC. Translating gives CSASWAVSSYEQYF.

This clonotype was found a few times. This sequence joins TRBV10-3 and TRBJ2-5; D uncertain. Trimming pared 8 bases from V and 0 bases from J, leaving 7 bases between. The CDR3 is 12 amino acids. Germline V gene lookup returns CDR1 ENHRY and CDR2 SYGVKD. CDR3 protein: CAIGANQETQYF. In DNA form, the CDR3 reads TGTGCCATCGGAGCCAACCAAGAGACCCAGTACTTC.

This chain connects TRBV7-2 to TRBJ2-1; D gene unclear. Trimming took off 3 bases at V and 5 bases at J, with 5 bases between the two ends. The CDR3 loop spans 12 amino acids. Germline-derived CDR1 and CDR2 are SGHTA and FQGNSA. The CDR3 DNA sequence: TGTGCCAGCAGCTTCTGGAACAATGAGCAGTTCTTC. Its translation is CASSFWNNEQFF.

V is TRBV7-8 and J is TRBJ1-4; no clear D gene. V shed 0 bases and J shed 8 bases, with 7 bases lying between them. Germline V gene sequence: CDR1 SGHVS, CDR2 FQNEAQ. CDR3 length equals 13 residues. The CDR3 DNA reads TGTGCCAGCAGCTTAGCGCCTGGGGAAAAACTGTTTTTT. Encoded protein: CASSLAPGEKLFF.

The V gene is TRBV28, the J gene TRBJ2-7; 14 bases align to TRBD2. V lost 5 bases, J lost 4 bases, and 4 bases stayed unmatched. The CDR3 contains 15 residues. Germline CDR1 and CDR2: MDHEN and SYDVKM. In DNA form, the CDR3 reads TGTGCCAGCAGTCCATGGACTAGCGGGAGGTACGAGCAGTACTTC. Its translation: CASSPWTSGRYEQYF.

The chain joins TRBV20-1 to TRBJ2-7; D possibly corresponds to TRBD1 (6 bases). Per the germline V gene, CDR1 is DFQATT and CDR2 is SNEGSKA (reference sequence). The CDR3 extends over 13 amino acids. The V gene lost 2 bases and the J gene lost 5 bases, with 13 bases spanning the gap. The CDR3 reads CSARITRDNEQYF. DNA for the CDR3: TGCAGTGCTAGAATAACCCGGGACAACGAGCAGTACTTC.

This clonotype turned up a few times. This chain joins TRBV20-1 and TRBJ2-1; the match to TRBD2 covers 13 bases. The CDR3 is 16 residues long. V shed 5 bases, J shed 7 bases, and the junction held 11 bases outside the gene matches. Germline V gives CDR1 DFQATT, CDR2 SNEGSKA (reference sequence). In nucleotides, the CDR3 is TGCAGTGCTTTCGACCCGGGACTAGCGGGGTGGAATGAGCAGTTCTTC. Its translation is CSAFDPGLAGWNEQFF.

This rearrangement joins TRBV7-2 to TRBJ1-2; 9 bases are shared with TRBD1. The CDR3 extends over 15 amino acids. Looked up from germline, CDR1 is SGHTA and CDR2 is FQGNSA. V shed 5 bases, J shed 3 bases, and the junction held 7 bases outside the gene matches. CDR3: CASSDYRGRDYGYTF. The CDR3 region has the DNA TGTGCCAGCAGCGACTACAGGGGGCGCGACTATGGCTACACCTTC.

This clonotype has just a few counts. The chain carries TRBV5-1 and TRBJ2-2; 11 bases are shared with TRBD2. The CDR3 has 16 amino acids. V dropped 6 bases and J dropped 4; count of bases not matched to a gene: 8. From germline, CDR1 is SGHRS and CDR2 YFSETQ. CDR3: CASTFNSGRATGELFF. In nucleotides, the CDR3 is TGCGCCAGCACCTTTAATAGCGGGAGGGCCACCGGGGAGCTGTTTTTT.

This chain joins TRBV7-9 and TRBJ2-5; 11 positions match TRBD2. The J call could be wrong; TRBJ2-7 is a better fit for the DNA end. The germline CDR1 and CDR2 sequences are SEHNR and FQNEAQ (reference sequence). The length of the CDR3 is 17 residues. This chain's CDR3 is CASSPTLSGRGNDEQYF. The DNA for the CDR3 is TGTGCCAGCAGCCCAACCCTTAGCGGGAGGGGTAACGACGAGCAGTACTTC.

This chain connects TRBV14 to TRBJ2-1; no reliable D call. The germline V and J ends were trimmed by 0 bases and 8 bases, with 14 bases remaining between them. This CDR3 is 15 amino acids long. CDR1 is SGHDN, CDR2 FVKESK, per germline. The CDR3 loop is CASSQDAWWRHEQFF. The DNA for the CDR3 is TGTGCCAGCAGCCAAGATGCGTGGTGGCGCCATGAGCAGTTCTTC.

This chain joins TRBV11-3 and TRBJ2-5; TRBD2 matches at 8 bases. The CDR3 loop spans 15 amino acids. V gave up 5 bases and J gave up 5 bases; unmatched junction bases: 10. Germline CDR1 is SGHNT and CDR2 is YENEEA. The CDR3 DNA is TGTGCCAGCAGCCTCCGGGGGCGGGGGGAGGAGACCCAGTACTTC. As protein: CASSLRGRGEETQYF.

This clonotype was seen more than once but under ten times. The rearrangement joins TRBV4-2 to TRBJ1-4, with D perhaps TRBD1 (5 bases). V dropped 0 bases and J dropped 3 bases, with 11 bases sitting between them. The CDR3 has 16 residues. From germline, CDR1 is LGHNA and CDR2 YNFKEQ. CDR3 bases: TGTGCCAGCAGCCAAGATGCAGGGCGGGCTAATGAAAAACTGTTTTTT. It translates to CASSQDAGRANEKLFF.

This clonotype occurred a few times. The chain is built from TRBV20-1 and TRBJ2-7; D is uncertain. The J call may be mistaken, given a closer DNA end match to TRBJ2-1. This CDR3 comprises 15 residues. Germline CDR1 is DFQATT and CDR2 is SNEGSKA (reference sequence). The DNA of the CDR3 is TGCAGTGCTAATGCCCTACCCCCCGTTGAAAATGAGCAGTTCTTC. This translates into CSANALPPVENEQFF.

This clonotype was recorded a few times. The V call is TRBV27, the J call TRBJ2-5, with D perhaps TRBD1 (5 bases). The CDR3 extends over 18 amino acids. Trimming shortened V by 0 bases and J by 11 bases, and 28 bases separated the two germline ends. CDR1 and CDR2 from the germline V gene are MNHEY and SMNVEV (reference sequence). The CDR3 DNA sequence: TGTGCCAGCAGTTTATCGACAAAACAGGTCCTACGTGGGCGAGAGCAGTACTTC. Residues: CASSLSTKQVLRGREQYF.

Concerning this clonotype itself: A junction boundary mismatches the germline segment, possibly from a read error. Here the CDR3 reads CVSSYSPGLTGKNTQYF. Here the CDR3 DNA reads TGTGTCAGCAGTTACTCCCCGGGCCTCACGGGCAAAAACACTCAGTACTTC. The chain recombines TRBV6-5 with TRBJ2-4; D not resolved. In germline, CDR1 is MNHEY, CDR2 SVGAGI. This CDR3 has 17 residues.

With regard to this clonotype: The junction departs from germline at one end; a sequencing error may be responsible. The CDR3 bases are TGTGCCAGCAGCGGCTCAGGAGATACGCAGTACTTT. It yields the protein CASSGSGDTQYF. This chain joins TRBV9 and TRBJ2-3; no firm D call. The length of the CDR3 is 12 residues. Germline V lookup: CDR1 SGDLS, CDR2 YYNGEE.

The chain uses TRBV7-2 and TRBJ2-2; TRBD2 matches at 8 bases. Germline loops: CDR1 SGHTA, CDR2 FQGNSA. The trim removed 2 bases at V and 5 bases at J, leaving 4 bases unmatched. The CDR3 runs to 15 residues. The CDR3 DNA reads TGTGCCAGCAGCTTATTAGGACTAGCAACCGGGGAGCTGTTTTTT. As protein: CASSLLGLATGELFF. The variable domain in full, completed from reference TRBV7-2 and TRBJ2-2, reads GAGVSQSPSNKVTEKGKDVELRCDPISGHTALYWYRQSLGQGLEFLIYFQGNSAPDKSGLPSDRFSAERTGGSVSTLTIQRTQQEDSAVYLCASSLLGLATGELFFGEGSRLTVL.

The CDR3 DNA is TGTGCCAGCAGCTTAAGTGTCCGGCGGCCTTATGGCTACACCTTC. This translates into CASSLSVRRPYGYTF. This chain uses TRBV7-9 with TRBJ1-2; D is unresolved. CDR3 length: 15 amino acids. The V end lost 2 bases, the J end lost 5 bases, and 15 bases lay between the germline ends. In germline, CDR1 is SEHNR, CDR2 FQNEAQ (reference sequence). Drawing the rest from reference TRBV7-9 and TRBJ1-2, the complete variable domain is DTGVSQNPRHKITKRGQNVTFRCDPISEHNRLYWYRQTLGQGPEFLTYFQNEAQLEKSRLLSDRFSAERPKGSFSTLEIQRTEQGDSAMYLCASSLSVRRPYGYTFGSGTRLTVV.

The chain combines TRBV11-2 with TRBJ2-3, with unresolved D. CDR3 size: 16 residues. V gave up 1 base and J gave up 2 bases, with 13 bases separating them. CDR1 is SGHAT, CDR2 FQNNGV, per germline. CDR3 nucleotides: TGTGCCAGCAGCTTAGGGGCGTTCGGCGACACAGATACGCAGTATTTT. The encoded protein is CASSLGAFGDTDTQYF. Full variable domain (missing parts from reference TRBV11-2 and TRBJ2-3): EAGVAQSPRYKIIEKRQSVAFWCNPISGHATLYWYQQILGQGPKLLIQFQNNGVVDDSQLPKDRFSAERLKGVDSTLKIQPAKLEDSAVYLCASSLGAFGDTDTQYFGPGTRLTVL.

This clonotype was seen more than once but under ten times. The chain employs TRBV15 and TRBJ2-1; D may be TRBD1 (5 bases). There are 15 residues in the CDR3. The V gene lost 8 bases and the J gene lost 0 bases, with 14 bases spanning the gap. Germline values: CDR1 LNHNV, CDR2 YYDKDF (reference sequence). The CDR3 loop reads CATRSGYISYNEQFF. As DNA, the CDR3 is TGTGCCACCCGCTCAGGGTACATCTCCTACAATGAGCAGTTCTTC.

This clonotype has a handful of counts. V and J are TRBV15 and TRBJ2-7; D is possibly TRBD1 or TRBD2 (5 bases each). Germline V lookup: CDR1 LNHNV, CDR2 YYDKDF (reference sequence). The CDR3 has 16 amino acids. Between the trimmed V and J ends, which lost 3 bases and 3 bases, there was a span of 18 bases. The CDR3, as DNA: TGTGCCACCAGCAGGAGCCTCCGGGACGGACGCTACGAGCAGTACTTC. Translation: CATSRSLRDGRYEQYF.

The V and J genes are TRBV7-6 and TRBJ2-1, with 7 bases lining up with TRBD1. Germline trimming cut 6 bases from V and 4 bases from J; bases unmatched to any gene: 9. The germline V gene has CDR1 SGHVS and CDR2 FNYEAQ. The CDR3 is made up of 15 amino acids. The CDR3 DNA reads TGTGCCAGCAGACCCACAGGGGCCCTTTACAATGAGCAGTTCTTC. Protein sequence: CASRPTGALYNEQFF.

The rearrangement links TRBV4-1 to TRBJ2-3, with D possibly matching TRBD1 (6 bases). This CDR3 contains 15 residues. Looked up from germline, CDR1 is MGHRA and CDR2 is YSYEKL. V was pared by 3 bases and J by 3 bases, with 13 bases between. The CDR3 protein is CASSQTGRGTDTQYF. The CDR3 bases are TGCGCCAGCAGCCAGACGGGAAGGGGGACAGATACGCAGTATTTT.